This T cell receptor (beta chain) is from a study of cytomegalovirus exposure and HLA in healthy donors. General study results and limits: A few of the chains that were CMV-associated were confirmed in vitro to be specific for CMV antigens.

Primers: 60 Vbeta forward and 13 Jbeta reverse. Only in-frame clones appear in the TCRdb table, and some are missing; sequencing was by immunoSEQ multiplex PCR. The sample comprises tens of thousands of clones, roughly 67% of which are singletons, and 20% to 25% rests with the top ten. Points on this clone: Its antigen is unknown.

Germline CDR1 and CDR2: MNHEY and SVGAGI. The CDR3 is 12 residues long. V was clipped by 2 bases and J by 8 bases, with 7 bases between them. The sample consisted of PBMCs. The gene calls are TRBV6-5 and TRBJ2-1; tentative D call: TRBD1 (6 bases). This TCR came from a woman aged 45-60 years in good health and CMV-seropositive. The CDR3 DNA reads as TGTGCCAGCAGTTACGGGGGCTATGAGCAGTTCTTC. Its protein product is CASSYGGYEQFF.